The entry below gives a single T cell receptor (beta chain) sequence along with its context. What it binds is unknown. This sample stems from a study of CD8 T cells in ankylosing spondylitis. General study points: Characteristic of ankylosing spondylitis blood, it appeared, was a TCR beta motif comprising about eight highly homologous variants.

Molecular-barcoded quantitative 5'-RACE produced these TCR beta libraries. TCRdb fed the 5' RACE reads into MiXCR, producing one record per CDR3 protein. The table includes some 340,000 distinct CDR3 sequences, roughly 14% detected once. V lost 4 bases and J lost 3, with 6 bases in between. CDR3 length equals 11 residues. Germline CDR1 DFQATT, CDR2 SNEGSKA (reference sequence). This chain connects TRBV20-1 to TRBJ2-5, with no clear D. The specimen sequenced was blood, either unsorted or a sorted T cell fraction (not recorded which). The sequence came from a male donor with ankylosing spondylitis or in good health (not recorded which). This CDR3 reads CSATREETQYF. The CDR3 DNA follows: TGCAGTGCTACGCGAGAAGAGACCCAGTACTTC.